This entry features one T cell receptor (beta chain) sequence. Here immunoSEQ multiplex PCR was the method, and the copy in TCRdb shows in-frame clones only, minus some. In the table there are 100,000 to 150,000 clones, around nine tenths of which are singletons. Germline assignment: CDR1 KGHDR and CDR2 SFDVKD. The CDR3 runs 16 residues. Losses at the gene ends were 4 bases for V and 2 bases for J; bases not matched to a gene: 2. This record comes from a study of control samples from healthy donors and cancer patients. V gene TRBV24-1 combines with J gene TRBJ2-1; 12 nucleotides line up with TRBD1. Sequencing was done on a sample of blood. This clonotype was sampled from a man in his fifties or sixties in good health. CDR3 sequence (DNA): TGTGCCACCAGTGACGGGACAGGGGGCCCCTACAATGAGCAGTTCTTC. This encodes CATSDGTGGPYNEQFF.